This passage covers 12 T cell receptor beta chains from one sample sequenced in a study of tissue T cells after allogeneic stem cell transplantation (dated by TCRdb to between 2021 and 2023). This specimen's time point label, per the study, means: human tissue collected at research (rapid) autopsy. The library was prepared using the immunoSEQ multiplex PCR assay. What TCRdb holds here is the immuneACCESS table cut down to in-frame rearrangements. Part of the clones is not present; checked against another copy, under half of the missing clones reflect an unresolved V gene, and the others are unexplained. The sample yields more than 9,500 clones; 70% were counted once. Roughly an eighth of the sample is held by the ten biggest clonotypes. Sample: tissue from the right colon, taken at autopsy. All receptors come from a woman between 18 and 55 years old with breast cancer.

The rearrangement joins TRBV30 to TRBJ1-3; 7 bases match TRBD1. The V segment lost 7 bases and the J segment 4 bases; nucleotides outside the gene matches: 10. In germline, CDR1 is GTSNPN, CDR2 SVGIG (reference sequence). The CDR3 runs to 14 residues. Written as DNA, the CDR3 is TGTGCCTCGACCGATCGGGGACAGGGAAACACCATATATTTT. It yields the protein CASTDRGQGNTIYF.

This chain links TRBV5-5 with TRBJ2-5; D call uncertain. The CDR3 spans 14 residues. Looked up from germline, CDR1 is SGHKS and CDR2 is YYEKEE (reference sequence). Trimming shortened V by 0 bases and J by 5 bases, and 11 bases separated the two germline ends. The CDR3 protein is CASSLVVRVETQYF. CDR3 nucleotide sequence: TGTGCCAGCAGCTTGGTTGTAAGGGTGGAGACCCAGTACTTC.

The chain joins TRBV3-1 (or the pseudogene TRBV3-2) to TRBJ2-2; D not certain. The germline V and J ends were trimmed by 0 bases and 5 bases, with 7 bases remaining between them. Germline V lookup: CDR1 LGHDT, CDR2 YNNKEL (reference sequence). The CDR3 sequence is 14 residues long. The CDR3 is CASSQDRQTGELFF. CDR3 nucleotides: TGTGCCAGCAGCCAAGATAGGCAGACCGGGGAGCTGTTTTTT.

The rearrangement uses TRBV7-2 and TRBJ2-5, with D uncertain. Per germline, CDR1 SGHTA and CDR2 FQGNSA. V was trimmed by 2 bases and J by 5 bases, leaving 9 bases between them. The CDR3 extends over 13 amino acids. The DNA for the CDR3 is TGTGCCAGCAGCTTAAGTCTAGGGGAGACCCAGTACTTC. This gives the protein CASSLSLGETQYF.

The J gene is TRBJ1-3, the V gene TRBV5-1; no firm D call. V was shortened by 3 bases and J by 2 bases, with 6 bases between the two germline ends. The CDR3 runs 13 residues. Germline V gives CDR1 SGHRS, CDR2 YFSETQ. The CDR3 region is CASSSNPGNTIYF. CDR3 DNA: TGCGCCAGCAGCTCTAACCCTGGAAACACCATATATTTT.

A few counts support this clone. The rearrangement links TRBV27 to TRBJ1-4, with 7 bases that match TRBD1. Germline V lookup: CDR1 MNHEY, CDR2 SMNVEV (reference sequence). This CDR3 contains 13 residues. V lost 2 bases and J lost 6; bases outside the gene matches: 0. CDR3 in amino acids: CASSLTGDEKLFF. CDR3 nucleotide sequence: TGTGCCAGCAGTTTAACAGGGGATGAAAAACTGTTTTTT. The full variable domain, rest sourced from reference TRBV27 and TRBJ1-4, is EAQVTQNPRYLITVTGKKLTVTCSQNMNHEYMSWYRQDPGLGLRQIYYSMNVEVTDKGDVPEGYKVSRKEKRNFPLILESPSPNQTSLYFCASSLTGDEKLFFGSGTQLSVL.

Remarks on this clone: Germline and junction disagree at one end, which may indicate a read error. The rearrangement uses TRBV7-2 and TRBJ2-3, with 7 bases fitting TRBD2. The CDR3 runs to 15 residues. Germline CDR1 reads SGHTA; CDR2 reads FQGNSA. CDR3 sequence reads: CASSLVFGAGDAQYF. Written as DNA, the CDR3 is TGTGCCAGCAGCTTAGTTTTTGGTGCGGGAGATGCGCAGTATTTT.

In its sample, this clone was seen once. V and J are TRBV28 and TRBJ2-4; TRBD1 or TRBD2 may be the D gene (5 bases each). Germline lookup yields CDR1 MDHEN and CDR2 SYDVKM. V dropped 3 bases and J dropped 3 bases, with 12 bases sitting between them. The length of the CDR3 is 15 residues. Here the CDR3 reads CASSFRDGGKNIQYF. CDR3 nucleotides: TGTGCCAGCAGTTTTCGGGATGGGGGCAAAAACATTCAGTACTTC.

The V call is TRBV21-1, the J call TRBJ1-2. TRBV21-1 represents a pseudogene. The CDR3 spans 12 residues. The CDR3, as DNA: TGTGCCAGCAGCAAAGGTTCGGGGGGCTACACCTTC. Its protein product is CASSKGSGGYTF.

A single count supports this clone. The germline gene is not matched at one end of the junction; a read error may be the cause. V usage is TRBV7-7 and J usage is TRBJ2-2; 7 bases match TRBD1. The CDR3 length is 15 residues. CDR1 and CDR2 (germline): SSHAT, FNYEAQ (reference sequence). CDR3 sequence reads: CASSLGQNGAGELFF. CDR3 DNA sequence: TGTGCTAGCAGCCTGGGACAGAACGGTGCCGGGGAGCTGTTTTTT.

This clone was found a few times. The CDR3 sequence is CASSETPGGASYEQYF. The CDR3 DNA reads as TGTGCCAGCAGTGAGACACCAGGGGGCGCATCCTACGAGCAGTACTTC. The rearrangement joins TRBV25-1 to TRBJ2-7, with 8 bases identical to TRBD1. CDR1 is MGHDK, CDR2 SYGVNS, per germline. V lost 3 bases to trimming and J lost 1 base; unmatched junction nucleotides: 8. The CDR3 sequence is 16 residues long.

The V call is TRBV11-2, the J call TRBJ2-7; 8 nucleotides line up with TRBD1. The V and J ends lost 1 base and 4 bases, in that order; junction bases with no gene match: 3. Germline CDR1 and CDR2: SGHAT and FQNNGV. The CDR3 is 14 residues long. CDR3 region: CASSLGGQGYEQYF. The CDR3 bases are TGTGCCAGCAGCTTAGGAGGACAGGGTTACGAGCAGTACTTC.